This TCR beta chain was obtained from a study of T cell responses to AZD1222 COVID-19 vaccine. CDR1 and CDR2 (germline): MNHNY, SVGAGI (reference sequence). The CDR3 is made up of 17 amino acids. J gave up 4 bases and V 5 bases, and 14 bases lay outside the gene matches. The table lists this clone with a few counts. Assay: immunoSEQ multiplex PCR; the TCRdb copy retains only in-frame clones and omits some. The repertoire consists of about 160,000 clones, with roughly 90% occurring once and the leading ten covering roughly 4%. The sequencing used peripheral blood, collected 28 days after the second AZD1222 dose. The sequence derives from an adult who received the AZD1222 COVID-19 vaccine. The V call is TRBV6-6, the J call TRBJ1-2, with TRBD1 matching 9 bases. CDR3: CASSLTQPGQGIYGYTF. The CDR3 nucleotides are TGTGCCAGCAGTCTTACACAACCGGGACAGGGTATCTATGGCTACACCTTC.